Listed below are T cell receptor beta chains from one sample, sequenced in a study of T cell clones after liver transplantation. Assay used: immunoSEQ multiplex PCR; TCRdb lists only in-frame clones, some missing. The sample carries under 20,000 clones, around 87% recorded once. The sequencing here drew on CD8+ T cells from blood, taken approximately 3.5 years after liver transplant. These receptors were taken from a human patient who received a liver transplant. T cells may partly derive from the graft donor. CDR3s leave out the opening cysteine and the closing phenylalanine or tryptophan. Some rows mark clone size as missing; the rest say once, few, many or name a class of expanded clone.

clone size: NA
V gene: TRBV19
CDR3 protein: ASRRPEGLYGYT

clone size: NA
V gene: TRBV11-2
CDR3 protein: ASSLTFGVATHNEQF

clone size: NA
V gene: TRBV27
CDR3 protein: ASTGQTDTQY

clone size: NA
V gene: TRBV30
CDR3 protein: AWREGGGNEQY

clone size: NA
V gene: TRBV13
CDR3 protein: ASSFNVAGYNEQF

clone size: NA
V gene: TRBV28
CDR3 protein: ASSSEGRNYGYT

clone size: NA
V gene: TRBV5-6
CDR3 protein: ASSRQGPVGTDTQY

clone size: NA
V gene: TRBV7-8
CDR3 protein: ASSPYTGQARNTIY

clone size: NA
V gene: TRBV7-9
CDR3 protein: ASSPMGVTEAF

clone size: NA
V gene: TRBV27
CDR3 protein: ASSGIGANTEAF

clone size: NA
V gene: TRBV4-2
CDR3 protein: ASSQEWVGEAGAYEQF

clone size: NA
V gene: TRBV5-6
CDR3 protein: ASSLDGRNTGELF

clone size: NA
V gene: TRBV18
CDR3 protein: ASSPPSGSSYNEQF

clone size: once
V gene: TRBV28
CDR3 protein: ASSPTVAGGYT

clone size: NA
V gene: TRBV29-1
CDR3 protein: SVLDSQETQY

clone size: NA
V gene: TRBV4-1
CDR3 protein: ASSQDWSVIEQF

clone size: NA
V gene: TRBV2
CDR3 protein: ASDGGTIETQY

clone size: NA
V gene: TRBV6-4
CDR3 protein: ASSVERSSYNEQF

clone size: NA
V gene: TRBV5-5
CDR3 protein: ASSQEWMGGRSTDTQY

clone size: once
V gene: TRBV5-4
CDR3 protein: ASSLPPTEAF

clone size: NA
V gene: TRBV4-3
CDR3 protein: ASSPGPAYEQY

clone size: NA
V gene: TRBV19
CDR3 protein: ASNSAGLLFTDTQY

clone size: NA
V gene: TRBV5-4
CDR3 protein: ASSPGFAGGGTQY

clone size: medium-sized
V gene: TRBV27
CDR3 protein: ASSLLSVGPSTDTQY

clone size: NA
V gene: TRBV9
CDR3 protein: ASSFNARTSEAPDTQY

clone size: NA
V gene: TRBV6-5
CDR3 protein: ASRGLGGGNEKLF

clone size: NA
V gene: TRBV13
CDR3 protein: ASLRGRTGELF

clone size: NA
V gene: TRBV19
CDR3 protein: ASSIDLALISLDSLSSYNEQF

clone size: NA
V gene: TRBV15
CDR3 protein: ATSRGPSGSYEQY

clone size: NA
V gene: TRBV29-1
CDR3 protein: SVQGVPGPGEETQY

clone size: NA
V gene: TRBV19
CDR3 protein: ASSTLLRGGDTDTQY

clone size: NA
V gene: TRBV4-3
CDR3 protein: ASSLGHENTEAF

clone size: NA
V gene: TRBV5-4
CDR3 protein: ASSLTLAGEYEQY

clone size: NA
V gene: TRBV6-6
CDR3 protein: ASSYGMRYT

clone size: NA
V gene: TRBV29-1
CDR3 protein: SVEELSRGSYEQY

clone size: NA
V gene: TRBV7-8
CDR3 protein: ASRPTLAGVTGELF

clone size: once
V gene: TRBV5-4
CDR3 protein: ASSFRNSYEQY

clone size: NA
V gene: TRBV19
CDR3 protein: ASSPGTELYEQY

clone size: NA
V gene: TRBV7-8
CDR3 protein: ASSPTLNTEAF

clone size: NA
V gene: TRBV30
CDR3 protein: ACCTPYEQY

clone size: once
V gene: TRBV11-2
CDR3 protein: ASRGMNTEAF

clone size: NA
V gene: TRBV7-2
CDR3 protein: ASSPGGQGQETQY

clone size: NA
V gene: TRBV2
CDR3 protein: ASRLGLAGGFTGELF